This T cell receptor (beta chain) came from a study of beta chain features in type 1 diabetes. The study reverse transcribed the entire isolated RNA, so it sequenced expressed TCRB transcripts. Libraries were prepared by immunoSEQ multiplex PCR; TCRdb keeps only in-frame clonotypes and omits some of them. The sample has some 150,000 clones, 8.5% to 12% seen once. Trimming removed 1 base from V and 7 bases from J; junction bases left unmatched: 5. CDR3 length: 16 residues. The germline CDR1 and CDR2 sequences are SGHTA and FQGTGA. Sequencing was carried out using naive CD4+ T cells from blood. The V call is TRBV7-3, the J call TRBJ2-1; 12 bases match TRBD2. The sequence was obtained from a man aged 18 to 29 in good health. CDR3 DNA: TGTGCCAGCAGCTTAAACGGACTAGCGGGGAGTAATGAGCAGTTCTTC. Translated, it gives CASSLNGLAGSNEQFF.